The T cell receptor beta chain under discussion was sequenced for a study of CD8 T cells in ankylosing spondylitis. Study results and limitations: A TCR beta motif of eight highly homologous variants appeared characteristic of ankylosing spondylitis blood.

TCRdb recomputed calls from the 5' RACE reads with MiXCR, one row per CDR3 protein. This sample has fewer than 350,000 distinct CDR3 sequences, with 11% found just once. The germline V gene has CDR1 SEHNR and CDR2 FQNEAQ (reference sequence). This CDR3 region has 15 residues. Trimming cost V 1 base and J 7 bases; bases outside gene matches: 4. Note on this clonotype: Its target is unknown.

The chain employs TRBV7-9 and TRBJ1-5; 10 nucleotides line up with TRBD1. The clonotype was recovered from a female donor with ankylosing spondylitis or in good health (not recorded which). Specimen: blood, either unsorted or a sorted T cell fraction (not recorded which). CDR3 bases: TGTGCCAGCAGCTTAGGGGGACAGGGGTTCCAGCCCCAGCATTTT. This encodes CASSLGGQGFQPQHF.